Below, 20 T cell receptor beta chains from the same sample are listed, as sequenced in a study of response to subunit inactivated influenza vaccine. TCRdb reprocessed the RT-PCR reads via MiXCR and lists one record per CDR3 protein. The sample lists over 750,000 distinct CDR3 sequences; about 20% were seen once. Source: PBMCs from blood, taken 4 to 6 days after vaccination. These receptors all come from a man between 45 and 60 years old who received an inactivated influenza vaccine.

The V call is TRBV20-1, the J call TRBJ1-4; D gene ambiguous. CDR3 size: 15 residues. Trimming shortened V by 0 bases and J by 4 bases, and 12 bases separated the two germline ends. Germline CDR1 DFQATT, CDR2 SNEGSKA (reference sequence). CDR3 protein: CSARDLAGINEKLFF. In DNA, the CDR3 is TGCAGTGCTAGAGATTTGGCAGGAATTAATGAAAAACTGTTTTTT.

This clonotype showed up just a few times. V gene TRBV7-8 combines with J gene TRBJ2-7, with no clear D. The CDR3 spans 15 residues. Trimming pared 5 bases from V and 5 bases from J, leaving 19 bases between. Germline CDR1 SGHVS, CDR2 FQNEAQ. CDR3 DNA sequence: TGTGCCAGCAGCCCAGACGGCAGGATGGGGAACGAGCAGTACTTC. This sequence encodes CASSPDGRMGNEQYF.

This clonotype was counted a single time. This chain links TRBV3-1 with TRBJ2-5; 7 bases are shared with TRBD2. The V gene end was trimmed by 1 base and the J gene end by 4 bases; junction bases not matched to a gene: 9. The length of the CDR3 is 16 residues. CDR1 LGHDT and CDR2 YNNKEL come from the germline V gene (reference sequence). CDR3 in DNA: TGTGCCAGCAGCCAAGGGGGGGGGGTCAGCGGAGAGACCCAGTACTTC. Protein product: CASSQGGGVSGETQYF.

V usage is TRBV20-1 and J usage is TRBJ1-4; D gene ambiguous. V was shortened by 6 bases and J by 8 bases, with 16 bases between the two germline ends. Germline CDR1 is DFQATT and CDR2 is SNEGSKA (reference sequence). This CDR3 has 13 amino acids. The CDR3 loop reads CSAPRRLGEKLFF. CDR3 in DNA: TGCAGTGCGCCGAGGAGGCTGGGGGAAAAACTGTTTTTT.

This clonotype was seen a handful of times. The chain uses TRBV9 and TRBJ1-1, with D unresolved. Germline assignment: CDR1 SGDLS and CDR2 YYNGEE. The CDR3 runs 14 residues. V gave up 0 bases and J gave up 1 base, with 7 bases separating them. CDR3 nucleotides: TGTGCCAGCAGCGTAGTTCCGACGAACACTGAAGCTTTCTTT. Its translation: CASSVVPTNTEAFF.

The chain employs TRBV6-1 and TRBJ1-6; unclear D gene. V was trimmed by 6 bases and J by 7 bases, leaving 4 bases between them. The length of the CDR3 is 11 residues. Per germline, CDR1 MNHNS and CDR2 SASEGT. The CDR3 loop reads CASRSNSPLHF. The CDR3 bases are TGTGCCAGCAGGTCCAATTCACCCCTCCACTTT.

This clonotype was counted between two and nine times. The chain is built from TRBV4-3 and TRBJ2-7; 8 bases are a match to TRBD1. Germline V lookup: CDR1 LGHNA, CDR2 YSLEER. The length of the CDR3 is 16 residues. The J segment lost 0 bases and the V segment lost 0 bases, leaving 4 bases of the junction unmatched. The CDR3 here is CASSQDRTGSSYEQYF. CDR3 DNA sequence: TGCGCCAGCAGCCAAGATAGGACAGGGTCCTCCTACGAGCAGTACTTC.

This clonotype was observed many times. V usage is TRBV6-2 or TRBV6-3 and J usage is TRBJ2-1, with D tentatively TRBD1 (6 bases). V lost 4 bases and J lost 5, with 15 bases in between. The CDR3 spans 15 residues. The V gene's germline CDR1 is MNHEY and CDR2 SVGEGT. CDR3 region: CASSWAMGAHNEQFF. CDR3 coding DNA: TGTGCCAGCAGTTGGGCTATGGGGGCCCACAATGAGCAGTTCTTC.

In its sample, this clonotype was seen a few times. The chain uses TRBV7-2 and TRBJ2-5; possibly TRBD2 for D (6 bases). Per germline, CDR1 SGHTA and CDR2 FQGNSA. This CDR3 is 13 amino acids long. With 5 bases removed from V and 6 bases from J, the gap between germline ends came to 13 bases. The CDR3 DNA reads as TGTGCCAGCAGCCGGGGAGGAGAACAGACCCAGTACTTC. Translation gives CASSRGGEQTQYF.

There are a few counts of this clonotype. The gene calls are TRBV7-9 and TRBJ1-2, with unresolved D. The CDR3 contains 16 residues. Per germline, CDR1 SEHNR and CDR2 FQNEAQ (reference sequence). The V end lost 1 base, the J end lost 0 bases, and 12 bases lay between the germline ends. DNA of the CDR3: TGTGCCAGCAGCTTAGGTGGTAGCGCGGCTAACTATGGCTACACCTTC. Protein product: CASSLGGSAANYGYTF.

This clonotype was seen more than once but under ten times. The chain couples TRBV20-1 to TRBJ2-7, with D perhaps being TRBD1 or TRBD2 (5 bases each). Germline CDR1 reads DFQATT; CDR2 reads SNEGSKA (reference sequence). Deletions cut 6 bases from V and 0 bases from J, with 15 bases between. This CDR3 region has 14 residues. CDR3 in DNA: TGCAGTGCACCGGGACGCCTGAGCTCCTACGAGCAGTACTTC. It specifies CSAPGRLSSYEQYF.

This clonotype has only a few counts. V gene TRBV5-1 combines with J gene TRBJ2-3; TRBD2 matches 7 bases. V lost 5 bases to trimming and J lost 0 bases; unmatched junction nucleotides: 0. This CDR3 has 13 amino acids. In germline, CDR1 is SGHRS, CDR2 YFSETQ. In DNA, the CDR3 is TGCGCCAGCAGGACTAGCAGCACAGATACGCAGTATTTT. Protein: CASRTSSTDTQYF.

The J gene is TRBJ2-1, the V gene TRBV20-1, with 7 nucleotides matching TRBD2. CDR3 length equals 12 residues. The junction had 6 bases not matched to a gene; V was cut back by 5 bases and J by 8 bases. From germline, CDR1 is DFQATT and CDR2 SNEGSKA (reference sequence). The CDR3 DNA reads TGCAGTGCTGGGAGGGCCGACCATGAGCAGTTCTTC. It codes for CSAGRADHEQFF.

This clonotype was counted only a few times. The chain links TRBV6-2 or TRBV6-3 to TRBJ1-1, with no clear D. Per germline, CDR1 MNHEY and CDR2 SVGEGT. The CDR3 has 14 amino acids. V was clipped by 6 bases and J by 0 bases, with 11 bases between them. In DNA form, the CDR3 reads TGTGCCAGCAGGCGCCCCCCCATGAACACTGAAGCTTTCTTT. This gives the protein CASRRPPMNTEAFF.

This rearrangement joins TRBV12-3 or TRBV12-4 to TRBJ2-1; possible D gene TRBD1, 6 bases. The V end lost 5 bases, the J end lost 6 bases, and 17 bases lay between the germline ends. CDR3 size: 15 residues. The CDR3 reads CASSPPAGVSNEQFF. In DNA, the CDR3 is TGTGCCAGCAGTCCCCCGGCAGGGGTTTCCAATGAGCAGTTCTTC.

V and J are TRBV20-1 and TRBJ2-1; a weak D match, TRBD2 (7 bases). Germline-derived CDR1 and CDR2 are DFQATT and SNEGSKA (reference sequence). Trimming took off 6 bases at V and 7 bases at J, with 22 bases between the two ends. The CDR3 spans 15 residues. The CDR3 protein is CSASGGGAGVNEQFF. The CDR3 nucleotides read TGCAGTGCGTCGGGTGGGGGGGCCGGAGTAAATGAGCAGTTCTTC.

The rearrangement links TRBV5-6 to TRBJ2-4, with D maybe TRBD1 (6 bases). The V and J ends lost 3 bases and 6 bases respectively, with 10 bases between them. CDR1 is SGHDT and CDR2 is YYEEEE in the germline V gene. The CDR3 loop spans 13 amino acids. The CDR3 nucleotides are TGTGCCAGCAGCTGGACAGTTACAAACATTCAGTACTTC. The encoded protein is CASSWTVTNIQYF.

This clonotype was seen ten or more times. This CDR3 reads CAIRDPASYNEQFF. In DNA form, the CDR3 reads TGTGCCATCAGAGACCCAGCATCCTACAATGAGCAGTTCTTC. This chain uses TRBV10-3 with TRBJ2-1; D not resolved. The germline V gene has CDR1 ENHRY and CDR2 SYGVKD. This CDR3 has 14 residues. Trimming removed 6 bases at V and 1 base at J, with 10 bases between.

This sequence joins TRBV15 and TRBJ2-7; 7 bases are a match to TRBD2. The CDR3 is made up of 13 amino acids. Germline lookup yields CDR1 LNHNV and CDR2 YYDKDF (reference sequence). V shed 0 bases, J shed 4 bases, and the junction held 0 bases outside the gene matches. CDR3 nucleotides: TGTGCCACCAGCAGAGAAGCGGGGTACGAGCAGTACTTC. This translates into CATSREAGYEQYF.

This clonotype was counted a few times. J is TRBJ1-1 and V is TRBV29-1; D ambiguous. Germline V gives CDR1 SQVTM, CDR2 ANQGSEA. Trimming removed 0 bases from V and 6 bases from J, with 17 bases in between. This CDR3 is 15 amino acids long. The CDR3 DNA follows: TGCAGCGTTGAAGACTCGATCCTAAAAGGCGCTGAAGCTTTCTTT. The encoded protein is CSVEDSILKGAEAFF.